This T cell receptor gamma chain originates from a study of human gamma delta and Vdelta1 T cells (dated by TCRdb to the late 2010s). Regarding the complete study: The study investigated Delta One T cells, Vd1+ gamma-delta T cells, as cytotoxic effectors against acute myeloid leukemia.

Receptor libraries were prepared by PCR. The sequencing machine was an Illumina MiSeq. TCRdb reran clone calling on the public reads with CATT; rows sharing one DNA sequence were then combined. The sample yields some 430 gamma-chain clones; 4% to 5% were counted once. The top ten clones comprise around 90% of the sample. This clone has only a few counts. Its antigen remains undetermined. The mismatch at residue 7 between this DNA's translation and the TCRdb protein of a much larger clone likely reflects a read error; the protein shown is translated from the DNA. Other nucleotide sequences in the sample specify the same CDR3. From the cysteine through the phenylalanine, the CDR3 covers 11 amino acids. The read is trimmed to its CDR3 DNA, 33 bases read in frame from base 1. CDR1 GITISATS and CDR2 ISYDGTV were looked up in the germline V gene (reference sequence).

This sequence uses TRGV9 and TRGJ1 or TRGJ2. This clonotype originated in a human donor in good health. Sequencing used differentiated CD27- Vdelta1 gamma-delta T cells from blood. The nucleotide sequence reads as follows: TGTGCCCTGTGGGAGGTTGACAAGAAACTCTTT. Its translation is CALWEVDKKLF.